The 29 T cell receptor beta chains below come from one sample, sequenced in a study of T-cell reconstitution after alpha-beta-depleted transplantation in children (dated by TCRdb to about 2016). Libraries came from PCR. Sequencing was performed on an Illumina HiSeq 2500. TCR library preparation used molecular barcoding, with unique molecular identifiers applied to normalize quantification of the TCRbeta repertoire. TCRdb redid the processing of the public reads, applying fastp at Q25 and MiXCR, and retained in-frame beta chains. Rows merge per CDR3 protein into single entries with the most common DNA and genes. In all, the sample holds about 270,000 distinct CDR3 sequences, and 9.9% of those were seen once. The ten largest clonotypes hold over 9.5% of the sample. The material sequenced was PBMCs from the stem cell graft donor, taken from the stem cell graft. The receptors come from a human donor who donated a stem cell graft to a child with SCID.

There are many counts of this clonotype. The chain employs TRBV9 and TRBJ2-4; D may be TRBD1 (5 bases). The CDR3 sequence is 14 residues long. CDR1 and CDR2 from the germline V gene are SGDLS and YYNGEE. Trimming removed 0 bases at V and 7 bases at J, with 11 bases between. This CDR3 is CASSVEQESNIQYF. The CDR3 nucleotides are TGTGCCAGCAGCGTAGAACAGGAGTCCAACATTCAGTACTTC.

The chain couples TRBV20-1 to TRBJ2-3, with a possible D match to TRBD2 (6 bases). CDR1 and CDR2 (germline): DFQATT, SNEGSKA (reference sequence). The CDR3 is made up of 13 amino acids. The CDR3 here is CSARGDSTDTQYF. The CDR3 DNA is TGCAGCGCTCGCGGGGACTCCACAGATACGCAGTATTTT.

This clonotype was counted at least ten times. The chain couples TRBV20-1 to TRBJ2-3, with D maybe TRBD2 (5 bases). The length of the CDR3 is 15 residues. V was trimmed by 0 bases and J by 6 bases, leaving 16 bases between them. Germline V CDR1 and CDR2: DFQATT, SNEGSKA (reference sequence). The CDR3 here is CSARDRAANLDTQYF. The CDR3 nucleotides are TGCAGTGCTAGAGATCGAGCGGCGAATTTGGATACGCAGTATTTT.

This rearrangement joins TRBV7-2 to TRBJ2-7; tentatively, D is TRBD2 (6 bases). CDR1 is SGHTA and CDR2 is FQGNSA in the germline V gene. The CDR3 is made up of 15 amino acids. The germline V and J ends were trimmed by 3 bases and 1 base, with 13 bases remaining between them. CDR3 DNA sequence: TGTGCCAGCAGCTTCAGGGACTTTACGTCCTACGAGCAGTACTTC. Amino acid sequence: CASSFRDFTSYEQYF.

This clonotype came up many times. The chain has TRBV6-1 and TRBJ2-5, with 10 bases that match TRBD2. This CDR3 spans 17 amino acids. V trimming: 3 bases; J trimming: 2 bases; junction bases outside the gene matches: 9. CDR1 is MNHNS and CDR2 is SASEGT in the germline V gene. The CDR3 DNA sequence: TGTGCCAGCAGTGACGGTCGACTAGCGGGTTTACAAGAGACCCAGTACTTC. Its protein is CASSDGRLAGLQETQYF.

This clonotype has a handful of counts. The genes are TRBV6-1 and TRBJ1-1; D not resolved. Germline V gives CDR1 MNHNS, CDR2 SASEGT. V lost 2 bases and J lost 4, with 8 bases in between. The CDR3 sequence is 13 residues long. The CDR3 DNA reads TGTGCCAGCAGTGAACACGGCAGCACTGAAGCTTTCTTT. Protein: CASSEHGSTEAFF.

This chain joins TRBV9 and TRBJ2-3; D gene uncertain. This CDR3 has 14 amino acids. V lost 1 base, J lost 0 bases, and 6 bases lay in between. Per germline, CDR1 SGDLS and CDR2 YYNGEE. CDR3 residues: CASSVFSSTDTQYF. The DNA for the CDR3 is TGTGCCAGCAGCGTATTTAGCAGCACAGATACGCAGTATTTT.

This clonotype was found a few times. The chain joins TRBV5-1 to TRBJ2-5; 9 positions agree with TRBD2. V dropped 2 bases and J dropped 5; count of bases not matched to a gene: 4. From germline, CDR1 is SGHRS and CDR2 YFSETQ. The CDR3 has 14 amino acids. The CDR3, as DNA: TGCGCCAGCAGCTTTTGGAGCGGGGGGGAGACCCAGTACTTC. It yields the protein CASSFWSGGETQYF.

This clonotype was detected only a few times. J is TRBJ2-3 and V is TRBV12-5, with D possibly matching TRBD2 (6 bases). V lost 6 bases and J 1 base, leaving 14 bases between the germline ends. The CDR3 consists of 15 residues. Germline values: CDR1 LGHNT, CDR2 FRNRAP. CDR3 DNA: TGTGCTAGTGGACGTCCGGGACTCGGCACAGATACGCAGTATTTT. Amino acid sequence: CASGRPGLGTDTQYF.

This clonotype was counted a few times. This chain joins TRBV5-1 and TRBJ2-1; D is possibly TRBD2 (5 bases). The CDR3 length is 16 residues. Germline assignment: CDR1 SGHRS and CDR2 YFSETQ. V was pared by 3 bases and J by 7 bases, with 20 bases between. The CDR3 DNA sequence: TGCGCCAGCAGCTCCCTCACTGGCGGGCGGTCAAATGAGCAGTTCTTC. Amino acid sequence: CASSSLTGGRSNEQFF. Looking up the rest from reference TRBV5-1 and TRBJ2-1 gives the full variable domain: KAGVTQTPRYLIKTRGQQVTLSCSPISGHRSVSWYQQTPGQGLQFLFEYFSETQRNKGNFPGRFSGRQFSNSRSEMNVSTLELGDSALYLCASSSLTGGRSNEQFFGPGTRLTVL.

This clonotype was seen at least ten times. The chain uses TRBV24-1 and TRBJ2-1, with D uncertain. Trimming left V 5 bases short and J 5 bases short, with 6 bases between. Germline CDR1 reads KGHDR; CDR2 reads SFDVKD. This CDR3 comprises 12 residues. Here the CDR3 reads CATSASNNEQFF. The CDR3 coding sequence is TGTGCCACCAGTGCCTCGAACAATGAGCAGTTCTTC.

For this clonotype: Likely a read error: the CDR3 ends without its conserved phenylalanine or tryptophan. V usage is TRBV7-9 and J usage is TRBJ2-1; no definite D call. CDR1 is SEHNR, CDR2 FQNEAQ, per germline (reference sequence). V lost 0 bases, J lost 5 bases, and 5 bases lay in between. CDR3 length: 13 residues. CDR3 sequence (DNA): TGTGCCAGCAGCTTAGCTGGCCACAATGAGCAGTTCTTA. Its translation: CASSLAGHNEQFL.

This chain links TRBV6-5 with TRBJ2-1; possible D gene TRBD2, 6 bases. Looked up from germline, CDR1 is MNHEY and CDR2 is SVGAGI. The CDR3 has 19 residues. Deletions cut 2 bases from V and 8 bases from J, with 28 bases between. This CDR3 reads CASSYLEGGAGYGIDEQFF. CDR3 sequence (DNA): TGTGCCAGCAGTTACCTAGAAGGCGGGGCTGGATATGGAATCGATGAGCAGTTCTTC.

This clonotype was counted between two and nine times. The chain uses TRBV11-2 and TRBJ1-4, with 11 bases fitting TRBD1. The germline V gene encodes CDR1 SGHAT and CDR2 FQNNGV. V trimming: 7 bases; J trimming: 0 bases; junction bases outside the gene matches: 1. This CDR3 spans 15 amino acids. The CDR3 DNA reads TGTGCCAGCAAGGGACAGGGGGCAACTAATGAAAAACTGTTTTTT. Translated, it gives CASKGQGATNEKLFF.

This clonotype was seen many times. The genes are TRBV7-2 and TRBJ1-1; D remains unclear. This CDR3 is built from 14 residues. The V end lost 5 bases, the J end lost 1 base, and 11 bases lay between the germline ends. Looked up from germline, CDR1 is SGHTA and CDR2 is FQGNSA. In DNA form, the CDR3 reads TGTGCCAGCAGCGCTTTACGTGGGAACACTGAAGCTTTCTTT. Encoded protein: CASSALRGNTEAFF.

This clonotype occurred many times. This chain links TRBV12-3 or TRBV12-4 with TRBJ1-1; D uncertain. Trimming took off 2 bases at V and 2 bases at J, with 9 bases between the two ends. The CDR3 sequence is 14 residues long. In nucleotides, the CDR3 is TGTGCCAGCAGTTTACAGGAGCTTAACACTGAAGCTTTCTTT. Its protein product is CASSLQELNTEAFF.

The chain has TRBV6-5 and TRBJ2-7; D not resolved. Germline V gene data show CDR1 as MNHEY and CDR2 as SVGAGI. The CDR3 covers 13 residues. V gave up 0 bases and J gave up 4 bases, with 7 bases separating them. DNA of the CDR3: TGTGCCAGCAGTTACTCGAAAGTATACGAGCAGTACTTC. Residues: CASSYSKVYEQYF.

This rearrangement joins TRBV20-1 to TRBJ1-2, with TRBD1 matching 11 bases. Trimming at V came to 6 bases and at J to 4 bases, leaving 10 bases not matched to a gene. The CDR3 contains 15 residues. CDR1 is DFQATT and CDR2 is SNEGSKA in the germline V gene (reference sequence). CDR3 nucleotides: TGCAGTGCCTATGATGGGACAGGGGGTGGCTATGGCTACACCTTC. The encoded protein is CSAYDGTGGGYGYTF.

This clonotype was seen more than once but under ten times. This chain joins TRBV5-1 and TRBJ2-7, with TRBD1 as a possible D gene (5 bases). The CDR3 loop spans 13 amino acids. In germline, CDR1 is SGHRS, CDR2 YFSETQ. V lost 7 bases and J lost 3, with 14 bases in between. The CDR3 coding sequence is TGCGCCAGCGCCGGACAATTTGACTACGAGCAGTACTTC. Protein: CASAGQFDYEQYF.

This clonotype was observed a handful of times. The V call is TRBV10-3, the J call TRBJ2-3; 9 bases line up with TRBD2. The germline gives CDR1 ENHRY, CDR2 SYGVKD. The CDR3 sequence is 16 residues long. V was pared by 5 bases and J by 0 bases, with 6 bases of the junction left unmatched. CDR3 in amino acids: CAISTGTSSSTDTQYF. The CDR3 coding sequence is TGTGCCATCAGTACAGGGACTAGCTCTAGCACAGATACGCAGTATTTT.

V is TRBV5-1 and J is TRBJ1-5; TRBD1 agrees at 7 bases. The CDR3 runs 16 residues. Per germline, CDR1 SGHRS and CDR2 YFSETQ. V lost 1 base to trimming and J lost 3 bases; unmatched junction nucleotides: 7. Here the CDR3 DNA reads TGCGCCAGCAGCTTGTGGGACAGTCTTCTCAATCAGCCCCAGCATTTT. Translating gives CASSLWDSLLNQPQHF.

V gene TRBV9 combines with J gene TRBJ1-2; the D gene is possibly TRBD1 (6 bases). Trimming shortened V by 3 bases and J by 4 bases, and 19 bases separated the two germline ends. The CDR3 sequence is 16 residues long. Germline-derived CDR1 and CDR2 are SGDLS and YYNGEE. DNA for the CDR3: TGTGCCAGCAGCGCTGTTAATCAGGGGTACGGCTATGGCTACACCTTC. Its protein is CASSAVNQGYGYGYTF.

This clonotype was observed a handful of times. The J gene is TRBJ2-5, the V gene TRBV20-1, with a tentative D call TRBD2 (6 bases). Germline V gene sequence: CDR1 DFQATT, CDR2 SNEGSKA (reference sequence). The CDR3 has 12 amino acids. V lost 4 bases and J 2 bases, leaving 8 bases between the germline ends. The chain's CDR3 is CSATGTQETQYF. In DNA, the CDR3 is TGCAGTGCTACCGGGACTCAAGAGACCCAGTACTTC.

This clonotype was detected ten times or more. The chain has TRBV3-1 and TRBJ2-5, with 11 bases that match TRBD2. Germline V gene data show CDR1 as LGHDT and CDR2 as YNNKEL (reference sequence). The CDR3 has 19 residues. Trimming cost V 0 bases and J 1 base; bases outside gene matches: 10. CDR3 protein: CASSQESVRLAGLQETQYF. The CDR3, as DNA: TGTGCCAGCAGCCAAGAATCTGTTAGACTAGCGGGGCTCCAAGAGACCCAGTACTTC.

This sequence joins TRBV9 and TRBJ2-3; perhaps D is TRBD1 or TRBD2 (5 bases each). V shed 4 bases and J shed 2 bases, with 17 bases lying between them. The CDR3 extends over 16 amino acids. CDR1 is SGDLS and CDR2 is YYNGEE in the germline V gene. The CDR3 region is CASSPRGEGLTDTQYF. In nucleotides, the CDR3 is TGTGCCAGCAGCCCCCGGGGTGAGGGGCTCACAGATACGCAGTATTTT.

The chain couples TRBV29-1 to TRBJ2-5; tentative D call: TRBD2 (6 bases). Per the germline V gene, CDR1 is SQVTM and CDR2 is ANQGSEA. Trimming left V 1 base short and J 2 bases short, with 17 bases between. The CDR3 covers 16 residues. The CDR3, as DNA: TGCAGCGTTGAAGGTCGTCCGGGGGTGAGGCAAGAGACCCAGTACTTC. Protein product: CSVEGRPGVRQETQYF.

The chain joins TRBV27 to TRBJ1-2; 9 positions agree with TRBD1. This CDR3 region has 15 residues. The junction had 5 bases not matched to a gene; V was cut back by 3 bases and J by 3 bases. In germline, CDR1 is MNHEY, CDR2 SMNVEV (reference sequence). The CDR3 DNA reads as TGTGCCAGCAGTTTTGGGGGACAGGGAGACTATGGCTACACCTTC. Protein sequence: CASSFGGQGDYGYTF.

J is TRBJ2-1 and V is TRBV27, with TRBD1 identical over 8 bases. The germline CDR1 and CDR2 sequences are MNHEY and SMNVEV (reference sequence). The J segment lost 8 bases and the V segment lost 2 bases, leaving 2 bases of the junction unmatched. This CDR3 comprises 13 residues. The CDR3 nucleotides read TGTGCCAGCAGTTTAGGACAGGGCTATGAGCAGTTCTTC. Translation: CASSLGQGYEQFF.

This clonotype has just one count. Being one base from a much bigger clone, this may be a read error. V usage is TRBV5-1 and J usage is TRBJ2-3, with D perhaps matching TRBD1 (6 bases). The CDR3 is 14 amino acids. V lost 1 base and J 5 bases, leaving 11 bases between the germline ends. Per the germline V gene, CDR1 is SGHRS and CDR2 is YFSETQ. The CDR3 sequence is CASSLTGDIDTQYF. For the CDR3, the DNA is TGCGCCAGCAGCTTGACTGGGGACATAGATACGCAGTATTTT.